A selection of T cell receptor beta chains follows, all from one sample in a study of blood T cell repertoires in COVID-19. Repertoires were generated with immunoSEQ multiplex PCR, while TCRdb's copy carries only in-frame clones and drops some. The sample records roughly 130,000 clones, around 80% being singletons. Material: peripheral blood. The receptors stem from a man in his 60s with acute or convalescent COVID-19. Both conserved end residues are part of each CDR3. The D gene is left open where the match is weak. Size values are once, few and many counts, or a class for expanded clones, and some rows have none.

CDR3aa	CDR3nt	d_gene	j_gene	abundance	v_gene
CASSPPMTGTYGYTF	TGTGCCAGCTCACCACCGATGACAGGGACCTATGGCTACACCTTC	TRBD1	TRBJ1-2	NA	TRBV18
CASSTSYSGNTIYF	TGTGCCAGTAGTACGTCCTACTCTGGAAACACCATATATTTT	NA	TRBJ1-3	NA	TRBV19
CASSQGQGAGGYTF	TGTGCCAGCAGCCAAGGTCAGGGGGCGGGAGGCTACACCTTC	TRBD1	TRBJ1-2	NA	TRBV3-1/TRBV3-2
CATKGQLGNEQFF	TGTGCCACCAAGGGACAACTTGGGAATGAGCAGTTCTTC	NA	TRBJ2-1	NA	TRBV24-1
CASSLYRDNTYEQYF	TGCGCCAGCAGCCTGTACCGGGACAATACCTACGAGCAGTACTTC	NA	TRBJ2-7	once	TRBV4-3
CASSAGQSSYEQYF	TGTGCCAGCTCAGCTGGACAGAGCTCCTACGAGCAGTACTTC	NA	TRBJ2-7	NA	TRBV18
CASSYRQGSYNEQFF	TGTGCCAGCAGTTATAGACAGGGCTCCTACAATGAGCAGTTCTTC	TRBD1	TRBJ2-1	few	TRBV2
CACDAGTGSTEAFF	TGTGCCTGCGACGCCGGGACAGGGAGCACTGAAGCTTTCTTT	TRBD1	TRBJ1-1	few	TRBV30
CASSLVDRGLYGYTF	TGTGCCAGCAGCTTGGTAGACAGGGGGCTTTATGGCTACACCTTC	TRBD1	TRBJ1-2	NA	TRBV5-8
CASSYFASGRAEEQYF	TGTGCCAGCAGTTACTTCGCTAGCGGGAGGGCCGAGGAGCAGTACTTC	TRBD2	TRBJ2-7	NA	TRBV6-6
CASSPRPGLHGYTF	TGTGCCAGCAGTCCCAGACCAGGGTTACATGGCTACACCTTC	NA	TRBJ1-2	NA	TRBV2
CASSSPGLVNEQFF	TGTGCCAGCAGTTCCCCGGGACTAGTCAATGAGCAGTTCTTC	TRBD2	TRBJ2-1	NA	TRBV27
CASSLGRERGESQFF	TGTGCCAGCAGCTTAGGGCGGGAGAGGGGAGAATCCCAGTTCTTC	TRBD2	TRBJ2-1	NA	TRBV11-3
CASSIEQGEVIEKLFF	TGTGCCAGTAGTATCGAACAGGGGGAAGTTATTGAAAAACTGTTTTTT	TRBD1	TRBJ1-4	NA	TRBV19
CASSLGPGYYGYTF	TGTGCCAGCAGCTTAGGGCCAGGGTACTATGGCTACACCTTC	NA	TRBJ1-2	NA	TRBV11-2
CAWVPGQGIYGYTF	TGTGCCTGGGTTCCGGGACAGGGAATCTATGGCTACACCTTC	TRBD1	TRBJ1-2	NA	TRBV30
CAWAGGANVLTF	TGTGCCTGGGCAGGAGGGGCCAACGTCCTGACTTTC	NA	TRBJ2-6	NA	TRBV30
CASSHLGRDNNYGYTF	TGTGCCAGCAGCCACTTAGGCAGGGACAATAACTATGGCTACACCTTC	NA	TRBJ1-2	NA	TRBV4-2
CASSSYTTQGINGYTF	TGTGCCAGCAGCTCATACACCACTCAGGGCATTAATGGCTACACCTTC	NA	TRBJ1-2	NA	TRBV5-8
CASSPRQGYAGEQSYEQYF	TGTGCCAGTAGTCCGCGACAGGGGTATGCGGGAGAACAATCCTACGAGCAGTACTTC	NA	TRBJ2-7	NA	TRBV19
CASSIRAGGNQPQHF	TGTGCCAGTAGTATACGGGCAGGGGGGAATCAGCCCCAGCATTTT	TRBD1	TRBJ1-5	NA	TRBV19
CASKYGEVTGELFF	TGTGCCAGCAAGTACGGGGAAGTCACCGGGGAGCTGTTTTTT	NA	TRBJ2-2	NA	TRBV27
CASSLAGVTDTQYF	TGTGCCAGCAGCCTAGCGGGAGTCACAGATACGCAGTATTTT	TRBD2	TRBJ2-3	NA	TRBV2
CASSLGGVYGYTF	TGCGCCAGCAGCCTAGGGGGTGTCTATGGCTACACCTTC	NA	TRBJ1-2	few	TRBV4-3
CASSFGGRVGEKLFF	TGTGCCAGCAGTTTTGGGGGCAGAGTGGGTGAAAAACTGTTTTTT	NA	TRBJ1-4	NA	TRBV28
CASSFQGGQPQHF	TGTGCCAGCAGCTTTCAGGGCGGTCAGCCCCAGCATTTT	NA	TRBJ1-5	NA	TRBV7-9
CASSQGQGASYEQYF	TGTGCCAGCAGCCAGGGACAGGGGGCCTCCTACGAGCAGTACTTC	TRBD1	TRBJ2-7	NA	TRBV11-3
CASSLDSGTHNEQFF	TGTGCCAGCAGCTTAGATTCCGGGACACACAATGAGCAGTTCTTC	NA	TRBJ2-1	NA	TRBV11-3
CASPRSALAGLSTDTQYF	TGTGCCAGCCCCAGGAGTGCTCTAGCGGGACTCAGCACAGATACGCAGTATTTT	TRBD2	TRBJ2-3	once	TRBV5-8
CASSPNRVGEQYF	TGTGCCAGCAGCCCCAACAGGGTCGGGGAGCAGTACTTC	NA	TRBJ2-7	NA	TRBV7-2
CASSSLTSGLSYNEQFF	TGTGCCAGCAGCTCCCTAACTAGCGGGTTATCCTACAATGAGCAGTTCTTC	TRBD2	TRBJ2-1	NA	TRBV7-9
CAWRGFGTEAFF	TGTGCCTGGCGGGGATTCGGCACTGAAGCTTTCTTT	NA	TRBJ1-1	NA	TRBV30
CASSSDSQFYEQYF	TGTGCCAGCAGCTCGGACAGCCAGTTCTACGAGCAGTACTTC	NA	TRBJ2-7	medium-sized	TRBV7-9
CAWSSGLAGGPYNEQFF	TGTGCCTGGAGCTCGGGACTAGCGGGAGGCCCATACAATGAGCAGTTCTTC	TRBD2	TRBJ2-1	NA	TRBV30
CASSLVLAGVPTGELFF	TGCGCCAGCAGCTTGGTACTAGCGGGAGTCCCCACCGGGGAGCTGTTTTTT	TRBD2	TRBJ2-2	NA	TRBV5-1
CASSQGLGTVVKGEQYF	TGTGCCAGCAGCCAAGGTCTTGGGACAGTGGTAAAAGGCGAGCAGTACTTC	TRBD1	TRBJ2-7	NA	TRBV14
CASSPISGQGNEKLFF	TGTGCCAGCAGCCCGATCTCGGGACAGGGGAACGAAAAACTGTTTTTT	TRBD1	TRBJ1-4	NA	TRBV7-8
CASSQRQENYGYTF	TGTGCCAGCAGCCAAAGACAGGAGAACTATGGCTACACCTTC	NA	TRBJ1-2	NA	TRBV6-4
CASSLAGVGDTQYF	TGTGCCAGCAGTTTAGCGGGAGTGGGAGATACGCAGTATTTT	TRBD2	TRBJ2-3	NA	TRBV28
CASTRDTGELFF	TGTGCCAGCACCAGGGACACCGGGGAGCTGTTTTTT	NA	TRBJ2-2	NA	TRBV9
CASTLTSGTYNEQFF	TGTGCCAGCACTTTGACTAGCGGGACCTACAATGAGCAGTTCTTC	TRBD2	TRBJ2-1	NA	TRBV2
CASSGDRVWDTEAFF	TGCGCCAGCAGCGGAGACAGGGTGTGGGACACTGAAGCTTTCTTT	TRBD1	TRBJ1-1	NA	TRBV5-1
CASSPGGAPNYGYTF	TGTGCCAGCAGCCCCGGAGGGGCCCCTAACTATGGCTACACCTTC	NA	TRBJ1-2	once	TRBV7-2
CAWISPDRGIGNTIYF	TGTGCCTGGATCTCCCCGGACAGGGGAATAGGAAACACCATATATTTT	TRBD1	TRBJ1-3	NA	TRBV30
CASSLGSGSGYTF	TGTGCCAGCAGCTTGGGGTCAGGGTCTGGCTACACCTTC	NA	TRBJ1-2	NA	TRBV5-6
CASSSRQVPNQPQHF	TGTGCCAGCAGCTCTAGACAGGTGCCCAATCAGCCCCAGCATTTT	NA	TRBJ1-5	once	TRBV3-1/TRBV3-2
CASISGQDIQYF	TGTGCCAGTATCTCCGGACAGGACATTCAGTACTTC	TRBD1	TRBJ2-4	NA	TRBV19
CASSLGGDRQRFF	TGTGCCAGCAGTTTAGGGGGGGACAGGCAACGGTTCTTC	NA	TRBJ2-1	NA	TRBV6-6
CASSLFLAGPTSYNEQFF	TGTGCTAGCAGCTTGTTTCTCGCAGGTCCTACCTCCTACAATGAGCAGTTCTTC	NA	TRBJ2-1	NA	TRBV7-7
CASSDRPREKLFF	TGTGCCAGCAGCGACAGGCCGAGGGAAAAACTGTTTTTT	NA	TRBJ1-4	NA	TRBV27
CASSPWDTRGGDYGYTF	TGCGCCAGCAGCCCTTGGGATACTCGGGGAGGGGACTATGGCTACACCTTC	NA	TRBJ1-2	NA	TRBV4-1
CASSLAINYGYTF	TGTGCCAGCAGCTTGGCCATTAACTATGGCTACACCTTC	NA	TRBJ1-2	few	TRBV7-9
CSASDGGSPTGELFF	TGCAGTGCTAGTGACGGCGGGAGTCCCACCGGGGAGCTGTTTTTT	TRBD2	TRBJ2-2	NA	TRBV20-1
CASSSPPGTGGDTQYF	TGTGCCAGCAGCTCACCCCCCGGGACAGGGGGGGATACGCAGTATTTT	TRBD1	TRBJ2-3	NA	TRBV7-6
CASSQDQGLHLRGQETQYF	TGCGCCAGCAGCCAAGATCAGGGGCTGCACCTCAGGGGACAAGAGACCCAGTACTTC	NA	TRBJ2-5	NA	TRBV4-3
CASSLSSGGEQYF	TGTGCCAGCAGCTTAAGTTCGGGAGGCGAGCAGTACTTC	TRBD2	TRBJ2-7	NA	TRBV7-2